Listed below are T cell receptor beta chains from one sample, sequenced in a study of blood T cell repertoires in COVID-19. This table comes from immunoSEQ multiplex PCR, and its TCRdb copy is limited to in-frame clones, with some not included. The sample holds 60,000 to 70,000 clones, around 85% seen once. Input material: peripheral blood. These receptors originate from a woman in her sixties with acute or convalescent COVID-19. The CDR3 runs from the conserved cysteine through the conserved F or W. D genes are given only for firm matches. For some rows the clone size is stated as once, few or many, or as a class when expanded; others skip it.

j_gene: TRBJ2-1; abundance: -; v_gene: TRBV24-1; d_gene: TRBD2; CDR3nt: TGTGCCACCAGTGATCCATCGAGCGGGAGGGCCGGTGAGCAGTTCTTC; CDR3aa: CATSDPSSGRAGEQFF
j_gene: TRBJ1-1; abundance: -; v_gene: TRBV6-5; d_gene: -; CDR3nt: TGTGCCAGCAGTTTGAGTTCATTGATGAACACTGAAGCTTTCTTT; CDR3aa: CASSLSSLMNTEAFF
j_gene: TRBJ2-5; abundance: -; v_gene: TRBV7-9; d_gene: -; CDR3nt: TGTGCCAGCAGCTTTTCCCTGCAGGGGTGGGAGACCCAGTACTTC; CDR3aa: CASSFSLQGWETQYF
j_gene: TRBJ1-5; abundance: -; v_gene: TRBV23-1; d_gene: -; CDR3nt: TGCGCCTCCGCGAGGGGCAGGGGATCGTTTAATAGCAATCAGCCCCAGCATTTT; CDR3aa: CASARGRGSFNSNQPQHF
j_gene: TRBJ2-3; abundance: once; v_gene: TRBV7-8; d_gene: -; CDR3nt: TGTGCCAGCAGCTTCATCCCAGATACGCAGTATTTT; CDR3aa: CASSFIPDTQYF
j_gene: TRBJ1-2; abundance: -; v_gene: TRBV29-1; d_gene: TRBD1; CDR3nt: TGCAGCGTTGAAGATCAGGGGGCCAGGGGCTACACCTTC; CDR3aa: CSVEDQGARGYTF
j_gene: TRBJ1-1; abundance: -; v_gene: TRBV6-5; d_gene: -; CDR3nt: TGTGCCACCCCGAAGTCGGGGGAGAGGGAAGCTTTCTTT; CDR3aa: CATPKSGEREAFF
j_gene: TRBJ1-6; abundance: -; v_gene: TRBV9; d_gene: -; CDR3nt: TGTGCCAGCAGCGTAGGGGCACATTCGCTCGATAATTCACCCCTCCACTTT; CDR3aa: CASSVGAHSLDNSPLHF
j_gene: TRBJ2-3; abundance: -; v_gene: TRBV24-1; d_gene: -; CDR3nt: TGTGCCACCAGTGATTTAGGGGCGGGCACAGATACGCAGTATTTT; CDR3aa: CATSDLGAGTDTQYF
j_gene: TRBJ2-1; abundance: -; v_gene: TRBV9; d_gene: TRBD1; CDR3nt: TGTGCCAGCAGCGGGACAGGGGGCACTGAGCAGTTCTTC; CDR3aa: CASSGTGGTEQFF
j_gene: TRBJ1-4; abundance: -; v_gene: TRBV19; d_gene: -; CDR3nt: TGTGCCAGTACCGCAGGGGAAGAAAAACTGTTTTTT; CDR3aa: CASTAGEEKLFF
j_gene: TRBJ2-6; abundance: -; v_gene: TRBV7-9; d_gene: TRBD1; CDR3nt: TGTGCCAGCAGCTTAGCTTCGGGACAGGGCTCTGGGGCCAACGTCCTGACTTTC; CDR3aa: CASSLASGQGSGANVLTF
j_gene: TRBJ2-7; abundance: -; v_gene: TRBV19; d_gene: -; CDR3nt: TGTGCCAGTAGTGACAGGGCTAGCGACGAGCAGTACTTC; CDR3aa: CASSDRASDEQYF
j_gene: TRBJ2-1; abundance: -; v_gene: TRBV27; d_gene: TRBD2; CDR3nt: TGTGCCAGCAGTGCGCTAGCGGGAGGCAACAATGAGCAGTTCTTC; CDR3aa: CASSALAGGNNEQFF
j_gene: TRBJ1-3; abundance: -; v_gene: TRBV18; d_gene: -; CDR3nt: TGTGCCAGCTCACCACCCGAGAGGTACTCTGGAAACACCATATATTTT; CDR3aa: CASSPPERYSGNTIYF
j_gene: TRBJ2-2; abundance: -; v_gene: TRBV5-4; d_gene: TRBD1; CDR3nt: TGTGCCAGCAGCAAGGCAGGGGGCCCTAACACCGGGGAGCTGTTTTTT; CDR3aa: CASSKAGGPNTGELFF
j_gene: TRBJ2-3; abundance: once; v_gene: TRBV7-2; d_gene: TRBD2; CDR3nt: TGTGCCAGCAGCTCCCCACGACTAGCGGGAGGGACTAGCACAGATACGCAGTATTTT; CDR3aa: CASSSPRLAGGTSTDTQYF
j_gene: TRBJ1-1; abundance: -; v_gene: TRBV6-2/TRBV6-3; d_gene: -; CDR3nt: TGTGCCAGCAGTTGGACAGAGAACACTGAAGCTTTCTTT; CDR3aa: CASSWTENTEAFF
j_gene: TRBJ2-7; abundance: -; v_gene: TRBV7-2; d_gene: -; CDR3nt: TGTGCCAGCAGCTTAGGCACGTGGCTGGAGATCGGCGAGCAGTACTTC; CDR3aa: CASSLGTWLEIGEQYF
j_gene: TRBJ1-3; abundance: -; v_gene: TRBV5-4; d_gene: TRBD1; CDR3nt: TGTGCCAGCAGCTTACAGGGGGCCAAAGGAAACACCATATATTTT; CDR3aa: CASSLQGAKGNTIYF
j_gene: TRBJ2-1; abundance: -; v_gene: TRBV7-9; d_gene: -; CDR3nt: TGTGCCAGCAGCCCCCAGGGGCAGACCTACAATGAGCAGTTCTTC; CDR3aa: CASSPQGQTYNEQFF
j_gene: TRBJ1-2; abundance: -; v_gene: TRBV5-1; d_gene: TRBD1; CDR3nt: TGCGCCAGCAGCTCGGGACAGACTTCCTATGGCTACACCTTC; CDR3aa: CASSSGQTSYGYTF